Following are 23 T cell receptor beta chains from one sample sequenced in a study of monozygotic twins with inflammatory bowel disease. TCRdb derives one entry per CDR3 protein from the 5' RACE reads, leaving out DNA. This table holds around 400,000 distinct CDR3 sequences. Sequencing input: blood. Every receptor here comes from a human donor with ulcerative colitis or Crohn's disease, or a healthy co-twin of an affected twin (not recorded which).

The V and J genes are TRBV29-1 and TRBJ1-2. CDR3 length equals 12 residues. Per germline, CDR1 SQVTM and CDR2 ANQGSEA. The chain's CDR3 is CSVVGDGLGYTF.

V is TRBV4-1 and J is TRBJ2-4; the TCRdb D gene call, TRBD1, has no DNA to confirm it. The CDR3 is 15 residues long. Germline CDR1 reads MGHRA; CDR2 reads YSYEKL. CDR3 in amino acids: CASSQGQGPKNIQYF.

V usage is TRBV30 and J usage is TRBJ1-2; TCRdb designates TRBD1, a call that cannot be tested without DNA. Germline-derived CDR1 and CDR2 are GTSNPN and SVGIG (reference sequence). The CDR3 is made up of 13 amino acids. The CDR3: CAWSGEQVGGYTF.

V is TRBV10-3 and J is TRBJ2-5; TCRdb indicates TRBD1, and absent DNA this call remains unverified. This CDR3 is 14 amino acids long. Per the germline V gene, CDR1 is ENHRY and CDR2 is SYGVKD. CDR3 sequence: CATRGDTSQETQYF.

This chain links TRBV30 with TRBJ2-1; TCRdb picks TRBD2, but there is no DNA to check that call. Looked up from germline, CDR1 is GTSNPN and CDR2 is SVGIG (reference sequence). The CDR3 contains 15 residues. CDR3 sequence: CACPLTSGSYNEQFF.

The J gene is TRBJ1-1, the V gene TRBV6-6; with no DNA, the TCRdb D assignment of TRBD1 cannot be verified. The germline V gene has CDR1 MNHNY and CDR2 SVGAGI (reference sequence). The CDR3 has 13 amino acids. The chain's CDR3 is CASVMGVYTEAFF.

This rearrangement joins TRBV5-1 to TRBJ1-1; TCRdb names TRBD1, which stays unverified in the absence of DNA. The germline V gene encodes CDR1 SGHRS and CDR2 YFSETQ. CDR3 length equals 15 residues. This CDR3 reads CASSPRTDTFTEAFF.

V is TRBV7-9 and J is TRBJ2-5; lacking DNA, the TRBD2 call made by TCRdb goes unchecked. CDR1 and CDR2 (germline): SEHNR, FQNEAQ (reference sequence). The CDR3 sequence is 16 residues long. The CDR3 region is CASSLLAAVDPETQYF.

This sequence joins TRBV20-1 and TRBJ2-3; TCRdb calls TRBD2, which cannot be checked without DNA. This CDR3 is built from 12 residues. CDR1 and CDR2 from the germline V gene are DFQATT and SNEGSKA (reference sequence). CDR3 region: CSARPGLDTQYF.

V gene TRBV7-2 combines with J gene TRBJ2-7; the D call from TCRdb, TRBD1, cannot be confirmed without DNA. Looked up from germline, CDR1 is SGHTA and CDR2 is FQGNSA. CDR3 length: 15 residues. CDR3 protein: CASSWAPGATYEQYF.

The V gene is TRBV2, the J gene TRBJ2-1; with no DNA, the TCRdb D assignment of TRBD1 cannot be verified. The germline gives CDR1 SNHLY, CDR2 FYNNEI. This CDR3 has 16 amino acids. The CDR3 region is CASSGPGQMHLNEQFF.

J is TRBJ2-6 and V is TRBV2. This CDR3 is built from 14 residues. The V gene's germline CDR1 is SNHLY and CDR2 FYNNEI. CDR3 protein: CASRTASGANVLTF.

The rearrangement uses TRBV25-1 and TRBJ1-6; TCRdb returns TRBD1, unconfirmable since there is no DNA. CDR3 length: 14 residues. Germline V CDR1 and CDR2: MGHDK, SYGVNS. The CDR3 spells CASSEGHTNSPLHF.

The chain couples TRBV11-2 to TRBJ2-7; no DNA is available, so the TRBD2 call from TCRdb remains unchecked. Germline assignment: CDR1 SGHAT and CDR2 FQNNGV. The length of the CDR3 is 14 residues. CDR3 sequence reads: CASSPRASDLEQYF.

This chain uses TRBV5-1 with TRBJ2-7; TCRdb lists TRBD1, though no DNA is available to test this call. The CDR3 has 12 residues. Germline CDR1 reads SGHRS; CDR2 reads YFSETQ. The CDR3 region is CASSSQGSEQYF.

The chain combines TRBV11-2 with TRBJ1-1; no DNA is available, so the TRBD1 call from TCRdb remains unchecked. The CDR3 is 13 amino acids. CDR1 and CDR2 (germline): SGHAT, FQNNGV. The CDR3 region is CASSLVGATEAFF. Filled out from reference TRBV11-2 and TRBJ1-1, the complete variable domain reads EAGVAQSPRYKIIEKRQSVAFWCNPISGHATLYWYQQILGQGPKLLIQFQNNGVVDDSQLPKDRFSAERLKGVDSTLKIQPAKLEDSAVYLCASSLVGATEAFFGQGTRLTVV.

V and J are TRBV6-5 and TRBJ2-7; TCRdb's D gene call, TRBD1, goes unchecked for lack of DNA. CDR3 size: 16 residues. Germline CDR1 MNHEY, CDR2 SVGAGI. This CDR3 reads CASSYLRDRAYYEQYF.

The V gene is TRBV29-1, the J gene TRBJ2-3; TCRdb picks TRBD1, but there is no DNA to check that call. Germline V lookup: CDR1 SQVTM, CDR2 ANQGSEA. CDR3 length equals 12 residues. Here the CDR3 reads CSVDAGGDTQYF.

J is TRBJ1-2 and V is TRBV30. The CDR3 consists of 13 residues. Germline V gene lookup returns CDR1 GTSNPN and CDR2 SVGIG (reference sequence). The CDR3 sequence is CAWSVQSNYGYTF.

The genes are TRBV27 and TRBJ2-1; TCRdb names TRBD1, which stays unverified in the absence of DNA. The CDR3 is 15 amino acids. Looked up from germline, CDR1 is MNHEY and CDR2 is SMNVEV (reference sequence). The chain's CDR3 is CASRTWGRRYNEQFF.

The V and J genes are TRBV7-2 and TRBJ2-7. Germline CDR1 is SGHTA and CDR2 is FQGNSA. The CDR3 sequence is 14 residues long. CDR3 sequence reads: CASSLVRGLYEQYF.

This chain links TRBV6-1 with TRBJ2-2; checking the TCRdb D call of TRBD1 is not possible without DNA. This CDR3 is 13 amino acids long. Per germline, CDR1 MNHNS and CDR2 SASEGT. This CDR3 reads CASGDRAGGELFF.

The chain joins TRBV18 to TRBJ2-2; TCRdb names TRBD2, which stays unverified in the absence of DNA. CDR3 length equals 16 residues. In germline, CDR1 is KGHSH, CDR2 LQKENI. CDR3 loop: CASSPGQAGVSGELFF.